This T cell receptor beta chain originates from a study of cytomegalovirus exposure and HLA in healthy donors. As concerns this clone: Its antigen is not known.

PCR involved 60 Vbeta and 13 Jbeta primers. Data came from immunoSEQ multiplex PCR; TCRdb stores just in-frame clones and leaves some out. The data show about 62,000 clones, about 90% seen once. Broader study findings: A later analysis showed that HLA-associated TCR beta chains had undergone more clonal expansion than equally common others.

Germline values: CDR1 SQVTM, CDR2 ANQGSEA. V was cut by 7 bases and J by 8 bases, with 17 bases left in between. The CDR3 is made up of 12 amino acids. Source material: PBMCs. This rearrangement joins TRBV29-1 to TRBJ1-1, with D tentatively TRBD1 (6 bases). The receptor was derived from a man in his late teens or twenties in good health and CMV-seronegative. The chain's CDR3 is CSDSTGRGEAFF. In DNA, the CDR3 is TGCAGCGATTCTACAGGGCGAGGGGAAGCTTTCTTT.